Listed below are T cell receptor beta chains from one sample, sequenced in a study of T-cell memory formation after mild COVID-19. A single record per CDR3 protein comes from TCRdb applying MiXCR to the 5' RACE reads. The data contain about 260,000 distinct CDR3 sequences, under 20% of them singletons. Sequencing was done on a sample of PBMCs or a T cell subset sorted from them (not recorded which). The receptors originated from a man between 18 and 35 years old who had mild COVID-19 (a few samples of this study predate the infection). Cell type and time point are not known. Both conserved end residues are part of each CDR3. The order of the fields is clone size, J gene, D gene, V gene, CDR3 protein, CDR3 DNA. D genes are given only for firm matches. Part of the rows lack a size; the others show once, few, many or a class for expanded clones.

clone size: few; J gene: TRBJ2-7; D gene: -; V gene: TRBV4-1; CDR3 protein: CASSSRPAGPLYEQYF; CDR3 DNA: TGCGCCAGCAGCTCACGCCCGGCGGGGCCCCTCTACGAGCAGTACTTC
clone size: -; J gene: TRBJ2-1; D gene: -; V gene: TRBV5-1; CDR3 protein: CASSGPGPFNEQFF; CDR3 DNA: TGCGCCAGCAGCGGTCCAGGGCCCTTCAATGAGCAGTTCTTC
clone size: -; J gene: TRBJ2-1; D gene: -; V gene: TRBV18; CDR3 protein: CASSPRTENNEQFF; CDR3 DNA: TGTGCCAGCTCACCGAGGACAGAAAACAATGAGCAGTTCTTC
clone size: few; J gene: TRBJ2-1; D gene: TRBD2; V gene: TRBV7-3; CDR3 protein: CASSLSGGGAGEQFF; CDR3 DNA: TGTGCCAGCAGCTTAAGTGGCGGGGGGGCCGGTGAGCAGTTCTTC
clone size: -; J gene: TRBJ1-3; D gene: TRBD1; V gene: TRBV9; CDR3 protein: CASSVEGDRAPGNTIYF; CDR3 DNA: TGTGCCAGCAGCGTAGAGGGAGACAGGGCGCCTGGAAACACCATATATTTT
clone size: -; J gene: TRBJ1-6; D gene: -; V gene: TRBV7-2; CDR3 protein: CASSPEWDSPLHF; CDR3 DNA: TGTGCCAGCAGCCCCGAGTGGGATTCACCCCTCCACTTT
clone size: -; J gene: TRBJ1-1; D gene: -; V gene: TRBV5-1; CDR3 protein: CASRRRLLETGLNTEAFF; CDR3 DNA: TGCGCCAGCAGACGAAGACTCCTCGAGACCGGTCTAAACACTGAAGCTTTCTTT
clone size: -; J gene: TRBJ2-1; D gene: -; V gene: TRBV15; CDR3 protein: CATSRDIGDLEQFF; CDR3 DNA: TGTGCCACCAGCAGAGATATCGGGGATCTTGAGCAGTTCTTC
clone size: few; J gene: TRBJ2-5; D gene: -; V gene: TRBV3-1; CDR3 protein: CASSQGNSEETQYF; CDR3 DNA: TGTGCCAGCAGCCAAGGGAATAGCGAAGAGACCCAGTACTTC
clone size: few; J gene: TRBJ2-3; D gene: -; V gene: TRBV5-1; CDR3 protein: CASSFADGSTDTQYF; CDR3 DNA: TGCGCCAGCAGCTTCGCGGACGGTAGCACAGATACGCAGTATTTT
clone size: -; J gene: TRBJ2-1; D gene: TRBD2; V gene: TRBV6-5; CDR3 protein: CASRGLADNEQFF; CDR3 DNA: TGTGCCAGCCGGGGACTAGCGGATAATGAGCAGTTCTTC
clone size: few; J gene: TRBJ1-1; D gene: -; V gene: TRBV18; CDR3 protein: CASSPIGPTENTEAFF; CDR3 DNA: TGTGCCAGCTCACCCATTGGACCGACTGAGAACACTGAAGCTTTCTTT
clone size: -; J gene: TRBJ2-7; D gene: -; V gene: TRBV29-1; CDR3 protein: CSAGGPRDNEQYF; CDR3 DNA: TGCAGCGCTGGGGGCCCCCGCGATAACGAGCAGTACTTC
clone size: -; J gene: TRBJ2-1; D gene: -; V gene: TRBV18; CDR3 protein: CASSPRGINEQFF; CDR3 DNA: TGTGCCAGCTCACCAAGGGGCATCAATGAGCAGTTCTTC
clone size: -; J gene: TRBJ1-2; D gene: -; V gene: TRBV12-3/TRBV12-4; CDR3 protein: CASSPNPGITSYTF; CDR3 DNA: TGTGCCAGCAGTCCCAACCCCGGAATTACTAGCTACACCTTC
clone size: many; J gene: TRBJ2-1; D gene: -; V gene: TRBV4-3; CDR3 protein: CASSPKDQSYNEQFF; CDR3 DNA: TGCGCCAGCAGCCCAAAGGACCAGTCCTACAATGAGCAGTTCTTC
clone size: -; J gene: TRBJ2-1; D gene: -; V gene: TRBV20-1; CDR3 protein: CSASGLLHEQFF; CDR3 DNA: TGCAGTGCTTCGGGACTCCTGCATGAGCAGTTCTTC